This entry describes one TCR beta chain. The sample comes from a study of blood T cell repertoires in COVID-19. CDR3 length equals 15 residues. V lost 4 bases, J lost 2 bases, and 5 bases stayed unmatched. Germline assignment: CDR1 SGHRS and CDR2 YFSETQ. The protocol was immunoSEQ multiplex PCR, while the TCRdb copy is restricted to in-frame clones and leaves out a portion. The table has approximately 30,000 clones, roughly 89% seen once. The source material was peripheral blood. The origin of this receptor is a human donor in a cohort sampled during active COVID-19. This chain uses TRBV5-1 with TRBJ2-5, with 10 bases matching TRBD2. CDR3 DNA sequence: TGCGCCAGCAGCCCCCGGACTAGCGGACAAGAGACCCAGTACTTC. Translated, it gives CASSPRTSGQETQYF.